This TCR beta chain was observed in a study of T cells in women clearing cervical HPV infection. Looking at the study overall: Cases: HPV16-related CIN3 or worse on histology, 2 invasive cancers.

The method was immunoSEQ multiplex PCR; TCRdb's version includes in-frame clones alone and lacks a portion of them. The sample totals 20,000 to 30,000 clones. In the case of this clone: The read stops 3 residues short of the end of the CDR3; the missing end is completed from the germline J gene.

CDR3 length equals 13 residues. Germline CDR1 and CDR2: LNHDA and SQIVND (reference sequence). The TCR comes from a woman between 18 and 70 years old with a cervical HPV16 infection that either progressed to CIN3+ or cleared (not recorded which). The sample was blood buffy coat. V is TRBV19 and J is TRBJ1-4; TRBD1 matches at 8 bases. Partial CDR3 DNA: TGTGCCACCGACAGGGGACCTAATTCACCA. This sequence encodes CATDRGPNSP. The entire CDR3 protein is CATDRGPNSPLFF.